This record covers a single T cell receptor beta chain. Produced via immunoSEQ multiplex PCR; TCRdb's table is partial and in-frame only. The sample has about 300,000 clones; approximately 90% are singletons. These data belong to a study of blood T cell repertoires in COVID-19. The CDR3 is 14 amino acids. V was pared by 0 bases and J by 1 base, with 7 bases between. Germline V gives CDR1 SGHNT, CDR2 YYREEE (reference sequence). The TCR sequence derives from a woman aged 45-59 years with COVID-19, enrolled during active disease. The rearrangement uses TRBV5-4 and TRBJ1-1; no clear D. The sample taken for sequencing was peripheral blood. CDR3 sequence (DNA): TGTGCCAGCAGCTTGGACAGCCCGAACACTGAAGCTTTCTTT. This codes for CASSLDSPNTEAFF.